The present T cell receptor (beta chain) was sequenced within a study of T cells in Graves' hyperthyroidism and ophthalmopathy (dated by TCRdb to 2018 to 2020). Some background on the complete study: Peripheral blood samples were taken at the time of initial diagnosis, prior to any treatment. To identify TCR V-J signatures that set the groups apart, the researchers used a discovery cohort of about a hundred patients, made up of roughly 45 with Graves' ophthalmopathy and about 60 with stable Graves' hyperthyroidism. Prospective prediction of ophthalmopathy was tested in an independent validation cohort consisting of about 20 hyperthyroidism patients and 15 to 17 patients who later progressed to ophthalmopathy. The 100 discovery patients were randomly divided into training and test sets at a 7:3 ratio. The study also compared thyroid tissue and blood T-cell repertoires from five or six Graves' hyperthyroidism patients. After blood sampling, hyperthyroidism patients were treated with methimazole at a starting dose of 30 mg daily, and ophthalmopathy patients were treated with high-dose intravenous methylprednisolone. The paper describes TCR Vbeta CDR3 sequencing of about 140 peripheral blood samples, made up of 43 ophthalmopathy patients, 70 to 75 hyperthyroidism patients and roughly 17 progressor patients.

Amplification of TCR beta CDR3 regions was carried out from RNA transcripts. The TCR CDR3 was subjected to a first round of RT-PCR using the HTBI primer set and the Qiagen OneStep RT-PCR kit. A second multiplex PCR round built the libraries, followed by size selection and purification. The libraries were sequenced on an Illumina HiSeq2000 using paired-end 100 bp reads. Per the original workflow: SOAPnuke was used to process the raw data, with reads discarded if the reads contained adapters or uncalled bases, had a mean Phred below 15, or lacked an exact constant-primer or identifier match. High-quality paired reads were merged with COPE v1.2.5, and unique nucleotide sequences were defined as clonotypes. Clonotypes were aligned to IMGT TRBV, TRBD and TRBJ reference segments using MiTCR v1.1. Analysis was restricted to V-J combinations with a frequency above 0.0001, which covered 99.2% of repertoires. A TCS score was defined as the ratio of F50 (clonal expansion) to E x V (chaos), with BLOSUM62-based TCRdist applied between CDR3 peptides within each V-J. Welch's t-statistics and random forest reduced fewer than 550 V-J features to 13, which were used in a naive Bayes classifier (R e1071). TCRdb reworked the public reads: Q25 trimming with fastp, MiXCR clone assembly, productive beta chains retained. Every CDR3 protein is listed once, alongside the most common genes and DNA of its rows. What appears here as the V and J calls and clone size reflects TCRdb's work, not the paper's. The sample table records about 100,000 distinct CDR3 sequences; 16% of these occur just once. 42% of the sample is held by the ten biggest clonotypes.

Cut back by 1 base and 5 bases, the V and J ends lie 11 bases apart. Its CDR3 holds 14 amino acids, cysteine through phenylalanine. The retained sequence is limited to the CDR3, 42 bases, with the frame set at the first base. CDR1 and CDR2 are drawn from the germline V gene: SNHLY, FYNNEI. Summary of the overall study and its limitations: Blood samples also contained most of the expanded thyroid clonotypes (frequency above 0.001), which suggests that blood repertoires may reflect thyroid immune responses. No statistical method was used to fix the sample size in advance, and group allocation was not hidden from the investigators. During validation, the model predicted progression to ophthalmopathy a median of about 6.3 months ahead of onset, with around 71% sensitivity and about 72% specificity. A model built on a 13 V-J signature distinguished ophthalmopathy from stable hyperthyroidism, reaching 87.88% sensitivity and around 82% specificity in cross-validation and 80%/75% in testing.

This clonotype was counted at least ten times. The target of this receptor is not known. One base away there is no much larger clone; base qualities are not given. A patient counted as having stable Graves' hyperthyroidism if no progression to ophthalmopathy occurred over 18 months of follow-up. Hyperthyroidism patients were newly diagnosed, with disease duration under 2 months, and aged 18 to 65 years. Exclusion was applied to patients with uncontrolled infections, other autoimmune diseases, pregnancy or lactation. Clinical symptoms, serum thyroxine and TRAb, thyroid ultrasound, and orbital computed tomography formed the basis for the diagnoses. PBMCs were isolated from more than 9 ml of fresh peripheral blood by Ficoll-Paque density gradient centrifugation. Total RNA was extracted using Trizol reagent, and RNA quality was assessed on an Agilent 2100 Bioanalyzer.

Source material: blood. The V and J segments used are TRBV2 and TRBJ2-5; confidence is insufficient to name the D gene. This TCR derives from a woman aged 45 to 65 with Graves' hyperthyroidism. The DNA is as follows: TGTGCCAGCAGTGAAGAGACATTGGATGAGACCCAGTACTTC. This codes for CASSEETLDETQYF.